The 11 T cell receptor beta chains reported below all come from one sample, sequenced in a study of T cells after yellow fever vaccination. TCRdb re-derived calls from the 5' RACE reads in MiXCR, one entry per CDR3 protein. The sample has under 300,000 distinct CDR3 sequences; 6.9% are singletons. The starting material was CD4+ T cells sorted from PBMCs, obtained 15 days after the yellow fever booster vaccination. Source of these receptors: a man aged 30 to 39 who received the YFV17D yellow fever vaccine.

The table lists this clonotype with a few counts. This chain connects TRBV10-2 to TRBJ2-5, with 7 bases that match TRBD1. CDR3 length equals 13 residues. V lost 9 bases and J lost 5; bases outside the gene matches: 9. Germline CDR1 is WSHSY and CDR2 is SAAADI. CDR3 protein: CASNRGWGETQYF. Written as DNA, the CDR3 is TGCGCCAGTAACAGGGGTTGGGGTGAGACCCAGTACTTC.

This clonotype was picked up many times. This sequence joins TRBV5-1 and TRBJ1-4, with D perhaps TRBD1 (6 bases). The V end lost 1 base, the J end lost 7 bases, and 11 bases lay between the germline ends. The CDR3 has 14 residues. CDR1 and CDR2 from the germline V gene are SGHRS and YFSETQ. CDR3 DNA sequence: TGCGCCAGCAGCTTGACAGGGTGGAGTGAAAAACTGTTTTTT. Protein: CASSLTGWSEKLFF.

V is TRBV6-2 or TRBV6-3 and J is TRBJ2-5, with D perhaps given as TRBD1 or TRBD2 (5 bases each). CDR1 and CDR2 (germline): MNHEY, SVGEGT. Trimming removed 5 bases at V and 7 bases at J, with 17 bases between. The length of the CDR3 is 14 residues. The CDR3 coding sequence is TGTGCCAGCAGTAGGACCGGGGCTTCGTGGACCCAGTACTTC. This gives the protein CASSRTGASWTQYF.

This clonotype was counted at least ten times. V and J are TRBV3-1 and TRBJ2-5; D remains unclear. CDR1 and CDR2 from the germline V gene are LGHDT and YNNKEL (reference sequence). The CDR3 has 14 amino acids. Trimming took off 0 bases at V and 5 bases at J, with 10 bases between the two ends. The CDR3: CASSQDTQWETQYF. CDR3 in DNA: TGTGCCAGCAGCCAAGATACCCAGTGGGAGACCCAGTACTTC.

This clonotype was seen at least ten times. This chain links TRBV6-2 or TRBV6-3 with TRBJ2-1, with a tentative D call TRBD2 (6 bases). The CDR3 runs to 15 residues. Germline CDR1 and CDR2: MNHEY and SVGEGT. The V end was cut by 4 bases, the J end by 5 bases, with 15 bases between. CDR3 loop: CASSSGLMINNEQFF. Written as DNA, the CDR3 is TGTGCCAGCAGTTCGGGACTCATGATTAACAATGAGCAGTTCTTC.

This clonotype was counted between two and nine times. The chain has TRBV20-1 and TRBJ2-3, with D perhaps matching TRBD2 (5 bases). Germline CDR1 DFQATT, CDR2 SNEGSKA (reference sequence). The CDR3 consists of 14 residues. Trimming left V 4 bases short and J 3 bases short, with 14 bases between. As DNA, the CDR3 is TGCAGTGCTATCGGGAAAGGGTCGACAGATACGCAGTATTTT. Its protein product is CSAIGKGSTDTQYF.

This clonotype was counted at least ten times. The V call is TRBV29-1, the J call TRBJ2-3; D unclear. CDR1 and CDR2 from the germline V gene are SQVTM and ANQGSEA. The CDR3 totals 15 residues. Trimming stripped 6 bases from V and 0 bases from J, with 16 bases between. In nucleotides, the CDR3 is TGCAGCGTGGAAACCAGAATGACAAGCACAGATACGCAGTATTTT. Its protein product is CSVETRMTSTDTQYF.

This clonotype was seen ten or more times. This sequence joins TRBV29-1 and TRBJ2-2; tentatively, D is TRBD1 (6 bases). The CDR3 length is 14 residues. Between the trimmed V and J ends, which lost 8 bases and 4 bases, there was a span of 17 bases. Looked up from germline, CDR1 is SQVTM and CDR2 is ANQGSEA. The CDR3: CSYRDRIPTGELFF. For the CDR3, the DNA is TGCAGCTACCGCGACAGGATCCCCACCGGGGAGCTGTTTTTT.

This clonotype showed up just a few times. The V gene is TRBV5-1, the J gene TRBJ1-6; a possible D gene is TRBD1 (6 bases). CDR1 and CDR2 from the germline V gene are SGHRS and YFSETQ. The ends were cut back, 4 bases at V and 11 bases at J, with 19 bases in the middle. The CDR3 contains 15 residues. CDR3 sequence reads: CASSTGTTDFPPLHF. CDR3 in DNA: TGCGCCAGCAGCACAGGGACTACCGATTTTCCACCCCTCCACTTT.

This clonotype was found a few times. The chain employs TRBV6-1 and TRBJ2-5; possibly TRBD2 for D (5 bases). The CDR3 runs 14 residues. V shed 6 bases and J shed 7 bases, with 18 bases lying between them. Germline CDR1 and CDR2: MNHNS and SASEGT. The CDR3 region is CASSRASLVGTQYF. The CDR3 DNA follows: TGTGCCAGCAGCCGCGCTAGCCTGGTCGGGACCCAGTACTTC.

In this sample, this clonotype turned up many times. The gene calls are TRBV29-1 and TRBJ2-5; D may match TRBD1 or TRBD2 (5 bases each). Per germline, CDR1 SQVTM and CDR2 ANQGSEA. This CDR3 spans 12 amino acids. Trimming left V 7 bases short and J 5 bases short, with 14 bases between. The CDR3 region has the DNA TGCAGCGCTTCGCAGGGAGTGGAGACCCAGTACTTC. Protein product: CSASQGVETQYF.